The clone carrying this T cell receptor beta chain appeared a few times. This specimen includes other DNA sequences encoding the same CDR3. This entry belongs to a study of beta chain features in type 1 diabetes. The authors reverse transcribed all of the isolated RNA, so sequencing captured expressed TCRB transcripts. TCRdb keeps only in-frame clones here, not all; method: immunoSEQ multiplex PCR. The sample consists of some 300,000 clones, approximately 8% of them appearing once. Germline V lookup: CDR1 MNHEY, CDR2 SVGAGI. This CDR3 comprises 14 residues. V lost 8 bases and J 0 bases, leaving 12 bases between the germline ends.

The chain combines TRBV6-5 with TRBJ2-3; maybe TRBD2 (6 bases). Sequencing was done on a sample of central memory CD4+ T cells from blood. The TCR sequence derives from a woman between 18 and 29 years old in good health. This chain's CDR3 is CASRLGLSTDTQYF. The CDR3 bases are TGTGCCAGCCGACTCGGACTAAGCACAGATACGCAGTATTTT.